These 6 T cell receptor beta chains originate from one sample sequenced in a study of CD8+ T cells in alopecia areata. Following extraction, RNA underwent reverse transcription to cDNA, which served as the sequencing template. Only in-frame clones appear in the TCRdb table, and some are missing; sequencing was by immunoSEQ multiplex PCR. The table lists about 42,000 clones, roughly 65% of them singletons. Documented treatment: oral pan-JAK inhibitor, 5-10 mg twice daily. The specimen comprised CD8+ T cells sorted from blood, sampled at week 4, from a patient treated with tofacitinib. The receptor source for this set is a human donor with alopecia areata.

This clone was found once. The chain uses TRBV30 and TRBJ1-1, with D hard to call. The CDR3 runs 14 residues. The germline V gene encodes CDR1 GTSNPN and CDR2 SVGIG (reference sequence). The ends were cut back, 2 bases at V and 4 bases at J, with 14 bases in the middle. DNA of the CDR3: TGTGCCTGGAGTACAGTCGGGTTTGGCACTGAAGCTTTCTTT. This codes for CAWSTVGFGTEAFF.

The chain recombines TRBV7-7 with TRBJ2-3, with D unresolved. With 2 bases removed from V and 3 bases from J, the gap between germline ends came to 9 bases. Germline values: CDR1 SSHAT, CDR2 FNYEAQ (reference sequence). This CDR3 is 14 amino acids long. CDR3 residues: CASSLTQETDTQYF. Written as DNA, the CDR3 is TGTGCCAGCAGCTTAACCCAAGAAACAGATACGCAGTATTTT. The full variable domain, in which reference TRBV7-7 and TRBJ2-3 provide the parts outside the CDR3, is GAGVSQSPRYKVTKRGQDVTLRCDPISSHATLYWYQQALGQGPEFLTYFNYEAQPDKSGLPSDRFSAERPEGSISTLTIQRTEQRDSAMYRCASSLTQETDTQYFGPGTRLTVL.

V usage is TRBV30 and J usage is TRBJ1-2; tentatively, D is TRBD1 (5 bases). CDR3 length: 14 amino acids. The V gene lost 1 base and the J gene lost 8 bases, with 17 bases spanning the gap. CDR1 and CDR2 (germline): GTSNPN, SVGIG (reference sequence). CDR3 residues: CAWSADSRPEGYTF. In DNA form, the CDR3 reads TGTGCCTGGAGTGCTGACAGTCGCCCTGAGGGCTACACCTTC.

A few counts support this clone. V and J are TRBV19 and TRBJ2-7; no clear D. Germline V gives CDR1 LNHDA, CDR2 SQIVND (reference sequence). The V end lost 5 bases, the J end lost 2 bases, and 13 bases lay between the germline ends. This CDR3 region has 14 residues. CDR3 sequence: CASSPVGRAYEQYF. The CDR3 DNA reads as TGTGCCAGTAGTCCGGTTGGACGGGCCTACGAGCAGTACTTC.

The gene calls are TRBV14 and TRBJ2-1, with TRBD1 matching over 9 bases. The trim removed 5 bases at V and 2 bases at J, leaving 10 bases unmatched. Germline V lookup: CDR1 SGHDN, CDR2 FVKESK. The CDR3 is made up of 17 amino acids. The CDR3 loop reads CASSDDPGTGPYNEQFF. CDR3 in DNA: TGTGCCAGCAGCGATGACCCCGGGACAGGGCCCTACAATGAGCAGTTCTTC.

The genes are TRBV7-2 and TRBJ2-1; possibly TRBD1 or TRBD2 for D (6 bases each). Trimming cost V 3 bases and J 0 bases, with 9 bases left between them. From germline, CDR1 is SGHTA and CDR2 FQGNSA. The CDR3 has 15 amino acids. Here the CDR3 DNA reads TGTGCCAGCAGCTTGTCGGGGGCCTCCTACAATGAGCAGTTCTTC. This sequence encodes CASSLSGASYNEQFF.